This T cell receptor (beta chain) was sequenced for a study of spatial heterogeneity in lung cancer. General study points: For expanded intratumoral alpha and beta TCRs, counts tracked tumor mutation counts.

Time point of the sample: sample taken at primary tumor resection. By its share, this clonotype is medium-sized. Its cognate antigen is unknown. MiXCR, applied by TCRdb to the 5' RACE reads, yields one record per CDR3 protein. The sample records fewer than 8,500 distinct CDR3 sequences, 8.2% being singletons. The length of the CDR3 is 16 residues. The germline CDR1 and CDR2 sequences are SGHDN and FVKESK. V dropped 1 base and J dropped 3; count of bases not matched to a gene: 7. The rearrangement uses TRBV14 and TRBJ1-2; 8 bases map to TRBD1. The TCR sequence derives from a male donor with early-stage non-small cell lung cancer. The sequenced sample was lung tumor tissue, obtained at surgery. In DNA form, the CDR3 reads TGTGCCAGCAGCCAAGTCGGGACAGGCCTCTACTATGGCTACACCTTC. Its translation is CASSQVGTGLYYGYTF.